Sequencing of this TCR beta chain was carried out in a study of CD8 T cells in Susac syndrome. Study results and caveats: The study recognized that the number of individuals in its TCR sequencing and HLA analysis was relatively small.

From blood CD8+ and CD4+ T cells, the TCR beta chain was sequenced. An amount of RNA that ranged from 0.5 to 1 ug was reverse transcribed with random hexamers. Amplification of TCR beta CDR3 spanned 54 Vbeta and 13 Jbeta via immunoSEQ multiplex PCR. MiXCR, run by TCRdb on the immunoSEQ multiplex PCR reads, gives a single entry per CDR3 protein. Of 150,000 or so distinct CDR3 sequences detected, about 94% appear once; the ten largest clones hold around 0.21%. Concerning this clonotype itself: What it recognizes is unknown.

From germline, CDR1 is DFQATT and CDR2 SNEGSKA (reference sequence). V gave up 5 bases and J gave up 0 bases, with 20 bases separating them. The CDR3 has 18 amino acids. This TCR derives from a human donor with multiple sclerosis. The specimen sequenced was CD8+ T cells from PBMCs. V is TRBV20-1 and J is TRBJ1-6, with D perhaps TRBD1 (5 bases). CDR3 in amino acids: CSAAKTLTDSSYNSPLHF. In nucleotides, the CDR3 is TGCAGTGCTGCCAAGACCTTGACAGACAGCTCCTATAATTCACCCCTCCACTTT.